This TCR beta chain originates from a study of radiation and T cells in renal cell carcinoma. Some clones are missing from TCRdb's copy, which holds only in-frame ones; the method was immunoSEQ multiplex PCR. The table records under 100,000 clones, around 83% of them present only once. Time point described: blood 4 weeks post-SBRT, at nephrectomy. Indicated treatment: 15 Gy SBRT to primary tumor, nephrectomy 4 weeks later. Nephrectomy followed 15 Gy stereotactic body radiation by 4 weeks. The tumor was a clear cell renal cell carcinoma. Germline loops: CDR1 MDHEN, CDR2 SYDVKM. V lost 6 bases, J lost 4 bases, and 12 bases lay in between. The CDR3 extends over 13 amino acids.

This chain links TRBV28 with TRBJ1-1; maybe TRBD1 (6 bases). The specimen comprised blood, sampled from a patient whose treatment included radiotherapy and nephrectomy. The sequence was obtained from a man between 60 and 75 years old with renal cell carcinoma. In DNA form, the CDR3 reads TGTGCCAGCAGAACAGGGTTTGGCACTGAAGCTTTCTTT. Translated: CASRTGFGTEAFF.